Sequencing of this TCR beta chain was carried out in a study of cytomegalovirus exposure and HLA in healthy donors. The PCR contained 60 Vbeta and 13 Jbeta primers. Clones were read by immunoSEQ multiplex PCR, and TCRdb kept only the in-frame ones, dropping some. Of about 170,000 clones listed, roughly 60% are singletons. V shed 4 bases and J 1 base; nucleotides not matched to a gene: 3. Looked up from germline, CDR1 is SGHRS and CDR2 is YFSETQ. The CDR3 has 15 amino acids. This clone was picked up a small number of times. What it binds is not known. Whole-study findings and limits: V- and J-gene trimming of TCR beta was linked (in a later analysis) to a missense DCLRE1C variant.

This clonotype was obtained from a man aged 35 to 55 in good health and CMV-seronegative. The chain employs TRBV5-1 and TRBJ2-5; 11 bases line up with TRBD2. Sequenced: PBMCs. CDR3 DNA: TGCGCCAGCAGCCCGGGACTAGCGGCCCAAGAGACCCAGTACTTC. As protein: CASSPGLAAQETQYF.